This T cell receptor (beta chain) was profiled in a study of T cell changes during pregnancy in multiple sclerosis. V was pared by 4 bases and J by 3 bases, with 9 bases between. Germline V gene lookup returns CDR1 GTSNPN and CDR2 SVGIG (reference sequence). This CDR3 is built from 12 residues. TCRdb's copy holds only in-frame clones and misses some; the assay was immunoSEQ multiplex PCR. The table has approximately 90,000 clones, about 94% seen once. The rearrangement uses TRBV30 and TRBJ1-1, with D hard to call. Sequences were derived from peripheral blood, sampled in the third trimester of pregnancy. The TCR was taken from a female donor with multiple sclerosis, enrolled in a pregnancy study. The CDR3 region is CAWKASYTEAFF. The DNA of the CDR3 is TGTGCCTGGAAAGCCTCATACACTGAAGCTTTCTTT.